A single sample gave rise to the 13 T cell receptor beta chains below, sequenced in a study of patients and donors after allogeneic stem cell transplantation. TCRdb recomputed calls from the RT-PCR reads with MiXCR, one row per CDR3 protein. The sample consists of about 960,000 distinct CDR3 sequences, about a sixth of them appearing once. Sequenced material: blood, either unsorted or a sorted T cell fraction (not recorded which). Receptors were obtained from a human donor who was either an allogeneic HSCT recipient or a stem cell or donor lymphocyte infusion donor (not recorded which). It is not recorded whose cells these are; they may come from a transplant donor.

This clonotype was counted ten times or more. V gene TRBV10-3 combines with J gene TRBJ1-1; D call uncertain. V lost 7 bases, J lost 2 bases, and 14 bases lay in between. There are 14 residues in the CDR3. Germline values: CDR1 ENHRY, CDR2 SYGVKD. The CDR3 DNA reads TGTGCCATCAAAATGGACCGCGGAAACACTGAAGCTTTCTTT. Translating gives CAIKMDRGNTEAFF.

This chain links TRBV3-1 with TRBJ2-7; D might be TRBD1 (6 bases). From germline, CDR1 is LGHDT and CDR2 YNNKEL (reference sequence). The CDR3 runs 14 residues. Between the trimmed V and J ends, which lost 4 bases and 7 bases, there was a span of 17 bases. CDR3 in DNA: TGTGCCAGCAGCCGACGGAACAGGGCGCAAGAGCAGTACTTC. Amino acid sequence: CASSRRNRAQEQYF.

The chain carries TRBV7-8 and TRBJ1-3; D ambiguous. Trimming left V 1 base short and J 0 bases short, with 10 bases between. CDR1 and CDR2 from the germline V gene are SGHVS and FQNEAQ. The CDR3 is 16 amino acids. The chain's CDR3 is CASSLVVQSSGNTIYF. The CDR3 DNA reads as TGTGCCAGCAGCTTAGTAGTCCAGAGCTCTGGAAACACCATATATTTT.

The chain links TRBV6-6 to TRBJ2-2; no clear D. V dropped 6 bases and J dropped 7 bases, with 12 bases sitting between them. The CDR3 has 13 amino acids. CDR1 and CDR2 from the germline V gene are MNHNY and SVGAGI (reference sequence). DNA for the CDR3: TGTGCCAGCAGAGACCCCAACGGCGGGGAGCTGTTTTTT. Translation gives CASRDPNGGELFF.

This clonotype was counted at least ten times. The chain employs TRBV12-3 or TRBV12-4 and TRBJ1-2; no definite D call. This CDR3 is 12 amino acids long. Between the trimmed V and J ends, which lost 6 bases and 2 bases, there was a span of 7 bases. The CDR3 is CASSFGNYGYTF. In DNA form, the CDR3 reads TGTGCCAGCAGCTTCGGCAACTATGGCTACACCTTC.

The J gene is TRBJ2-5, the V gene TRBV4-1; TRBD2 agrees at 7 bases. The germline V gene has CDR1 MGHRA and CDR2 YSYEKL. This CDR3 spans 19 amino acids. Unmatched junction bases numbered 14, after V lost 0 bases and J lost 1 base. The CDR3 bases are TGCGCCAGCAGCCAAGATGGGGGTCCGGGAGGAATTCTCCAAGAGACCCAGTACTTC. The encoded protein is CASSQDGGPGGILQETQYF.

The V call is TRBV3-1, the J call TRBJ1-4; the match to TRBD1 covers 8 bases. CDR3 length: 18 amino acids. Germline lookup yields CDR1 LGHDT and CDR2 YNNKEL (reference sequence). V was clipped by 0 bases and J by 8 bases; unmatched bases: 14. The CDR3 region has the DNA TGTGCCAGCAGCCAAGAGGGGGGACAGGTCTCGAAACGGGAAAAACTGTTTTTT. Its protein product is CASSQEGGQVSKREKLFF.

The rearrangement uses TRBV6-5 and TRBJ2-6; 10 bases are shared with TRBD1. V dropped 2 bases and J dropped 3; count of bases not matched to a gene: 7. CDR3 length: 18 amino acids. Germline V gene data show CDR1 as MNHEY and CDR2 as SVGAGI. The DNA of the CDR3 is TGTGCCAGCAGTTACCGGGACAGGGGAGATTATGGGGCCAACGTCCTGACTTTC. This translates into CASSYRDRGDYGANVLTF.

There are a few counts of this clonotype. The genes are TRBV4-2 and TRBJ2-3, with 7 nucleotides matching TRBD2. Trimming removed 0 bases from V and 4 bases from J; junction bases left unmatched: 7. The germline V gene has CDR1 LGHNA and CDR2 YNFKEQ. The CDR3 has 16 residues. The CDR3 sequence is CASSQEGGGESDTQYF. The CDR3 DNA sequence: TGTGCCAGCAGCCAAGAAGGTGGGGGGGAATCAGATACGCAGTATTTT.

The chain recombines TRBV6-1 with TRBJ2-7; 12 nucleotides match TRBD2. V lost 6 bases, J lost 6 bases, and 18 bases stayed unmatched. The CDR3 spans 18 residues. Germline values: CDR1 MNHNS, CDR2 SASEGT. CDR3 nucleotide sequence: TGTGCCAGCAGCCCCCTCGGGACTAGCGGGTGGAGAAGGGGCGAGCAGTACTTC. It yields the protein CASSPLGTSGWRRGEQYF.

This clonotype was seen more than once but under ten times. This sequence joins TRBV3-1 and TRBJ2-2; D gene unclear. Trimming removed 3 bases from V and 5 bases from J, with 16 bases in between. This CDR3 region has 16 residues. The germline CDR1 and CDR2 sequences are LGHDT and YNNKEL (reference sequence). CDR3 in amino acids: CASSQLLGRRTGELFF. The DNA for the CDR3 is TGTGCCAGCAGCCAGCTTCTAGGTCGCAGAACCGGGGAGCTGTTTTTT.

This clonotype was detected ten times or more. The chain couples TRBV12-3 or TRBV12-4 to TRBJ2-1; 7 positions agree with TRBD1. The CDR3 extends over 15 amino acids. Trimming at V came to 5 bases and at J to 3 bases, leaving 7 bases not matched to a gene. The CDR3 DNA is TGTGCCAGCAGTCCACAGGGGACACACTACAATGAGCAGTTCTTC. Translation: CASSPQGTHYNEQFF.

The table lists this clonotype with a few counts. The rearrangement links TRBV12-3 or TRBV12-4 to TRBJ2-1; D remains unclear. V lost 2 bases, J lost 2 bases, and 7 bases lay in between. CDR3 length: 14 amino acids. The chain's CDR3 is CASSLRVTYNEQFF. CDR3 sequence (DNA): TGTGCCAGCAGTTTAAGGGTAACCTACAATGAGCAGTTCTTC.